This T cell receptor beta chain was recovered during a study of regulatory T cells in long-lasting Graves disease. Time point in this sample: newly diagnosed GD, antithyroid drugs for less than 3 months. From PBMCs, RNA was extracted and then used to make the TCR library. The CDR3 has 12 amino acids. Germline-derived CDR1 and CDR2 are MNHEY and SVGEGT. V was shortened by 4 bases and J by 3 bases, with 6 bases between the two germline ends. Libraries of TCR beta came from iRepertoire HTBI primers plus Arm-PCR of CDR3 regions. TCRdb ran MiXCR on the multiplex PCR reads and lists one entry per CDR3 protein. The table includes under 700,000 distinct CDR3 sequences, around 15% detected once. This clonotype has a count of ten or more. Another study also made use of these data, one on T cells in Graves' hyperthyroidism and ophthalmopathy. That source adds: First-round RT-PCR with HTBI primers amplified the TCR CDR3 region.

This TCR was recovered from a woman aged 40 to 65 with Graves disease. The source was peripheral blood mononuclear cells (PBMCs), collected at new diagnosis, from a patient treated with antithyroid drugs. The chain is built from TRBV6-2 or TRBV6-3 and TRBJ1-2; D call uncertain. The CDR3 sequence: CASSSTDYGYTF. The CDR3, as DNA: TGTGCCAGCAGTTCGACCGACTATGGCTACACCTTC.